This record concerns one T cell receptor beta chain sequence. This entry belongs to a study of identifying expanded T cells in peripheral blood. Germline loops: CDR1 SGHNT, CDR2 YYREEE (reference sequence). CDR3 length: 15 residues. Unmatched junction bases numbered 2, after V lost 3 bases and J lost 1 base. Profiled with immunoSEQ multiplex PCR; TCRdb holds only in-frame clones, not every one. The top ten clones hold around 3.8% of a sample with 83,000 or so clones, about 90% of them seen once. The chain recombines TRBV5-4 with TRBJ2-3; 10 bases agree with TRBD1. This sequence was found in a person aged 18 to 70 in good health. Sequencing was carried out using blood. CDR3 residues: CASSSDRGRTDTQYF. The CDR3 nucleotides are TGTGCCAGCAGCTCCGACAGGGGGCGCACAGATACGCAGTATTTT. Looking up the rest from reference TRBV5-4 and TRBJ2-3 gives the full variable domain: ETGVTQSPTHLIKTRGQQVTLRCSSQSGHNTVSWYQQALGQGPQFIFQYYREEENGRGNFPPRFSGLQFPNYSSELNVNALELDDSALYLCASSSDRGRTDTQYFGPGTRLTVL.